This TCR beta chain was captured by sequencing in a study of T cell responses to AZD1222 COVID-19 vaccine. Germline V gives CDR1 SGHDT, CDR2 YYEEEE. The V and J ends lost 2 bases and 3 bases respectively, with 3 bases between them. The CDR3 loop spans 11 amino acids. Study-wide findings and caveats: Sampled repertoires all dated from after the peak T cell response. Among the donors, most were white British and more were female, and clonal diversity was possibly underestimated. A reported finding is that nearly half of spike-specific TCRs target unmutated variant regions. With dominance at 160-218 and 743-854, vaccine-associated CD4 TCRs spanned spike.

As to this clone: Its cognate antigen is unknown.

Libraries were prepared by immunoSEQ multiplex PCR; TCRdb keeps only in-frame clonotypes and omits some of them. The data hold 200,000 or so clones, with roughly 92% observed a single time. Sequencing was performed on peripheral blood, taken 28 days after the second AZD1222 dose. This sequence originates from an adult who received the AZD1222 COVID-19 vaccine. This chain uses TRBV5-6 with TRBJ2-7; D is undetermined. CDR3 DNA: TGTGCCAGCAGCTTCAGCTACGAGCAGTACTTC. Encoded protein: CASSFSYEQYF.